The rows below give T cell receptor beta chains drawn from one sample of a study of cytomegalovirus exposure and HLA in healthy donors. Here immunoSEQ multiplex PCR was the method, and the copy in TCRdb shows in-frame clones only, minus some. The listing records some 120,000 clones. Specimen: PBMCs. The receptors here all came from a man younger than 35 in good health and CMV-seronegative. Each CDR3 is given with its conserved first and last residue. The D gene is left open where the match is weak.

j_call d_call cdr3_length v_call cdr3_nt cdr3_aa
TRBJ1-5 NA 13 TRBV6-5 TGTGCCAGCAGTTACCGGGGCAATCAGCCCCAGCATTTT CASSYRGNQPQHF
TRBJ1-5 TRBD1 16 TRBV18 TGTGCCAGCTCACCACTAGGGACAGGGGAGAATCAGCCCCAGCATTTT CASSPLGTGENQPQHF
TRBJ1-1 NA 13 TRBV19 TGTGCCAGTAGTAACGTCCGAGGGACTGAAGCTTTCTTT CASSNVRGTEAFF
TRBJ2-1 NA 16 TRBV29-1 TGCAGCGTCTATATGGACCCGTTGGCGGGAAGTGATGAGCAGTTCTTC CSVYMDPLAGSDEQFF
TRBJ1-5 NA 15 TRBV19 TGTGCCAGTAGTATAGTCGGGACTCAGAATCAGCCCCAGCATTTT CASSIVGTQNQPQHF
TRBJ2-2 NA 13 TRBV11-2 TGTGCCAGCAGCCCCGAGTATCTCGGGGAGCTGTTTTTT CASSPEYLGELFF
TRBJ2-5 NA 14 TRBV28 TGTGCCAGCCATGGGGCCGCCCCCGCCCGGCAGCAGTACTTC CASHGAAPARQQYF
TRBJ2-2 TRBD2 15 TRBV7-9 TGTGCCAGCAGCTTATCTAGCGGGACCACCGGGGAGCTGTTTTTT CASSLSSGTTGELFF
TRBJ2-4 TRBD1 12 TRBV6-4 TGTGCCAGCAGTGACAGACAGGGCGTGCAGTACTTC CASSDRQGVQYF
TRBJ1-2 NA 15 TRBV6-1 TGTGCCAGCAGTGAAGGGACCTTCCGGAGGGATGGCTACACCTTC CASSEGTFRRDGYTF
TRBJ1-1 TRBD1 14 TRBV10-2 TGCGCCAGCAGCTCAGGGGGGATAAACACTGAAGCTTTCTTT CASSSGGINTEAFF
TRBJ2-1 NA 14 TRBV2 TGTGCCAGCTTTACAGGGGAGGCCCACAATGAGCAGTTCTTC CASFTGEAHNEQFF
TRBJ1-5 TRBD1 13 TRBV30 TGTGCCTGGAGTACAGGGGATAATCAGCCCCAGCATTTT CAWSTGDNQPQHF
TRBJ2-2 NA 14 TRBV6-5 TGTGCCAGCGGTGAGGGAGTGGTCACCGGGGAGCTGTTTTTT CASGEGVVTGELFF
TRBJ2-7 NA 15 TRBV6-5 TGTGCCAGCAGCAAATTCGGGGTGGCGTTGGACGAGCAGTACTTC CASSKFGVALDEQYF
TRBJ1-4 TRBD1 15 TRBV5-1 TGCGCCAGCACGGGCGGGACAGCGGTTAATGAAAAACTGTTTTTT CASTGGTAVNEKLFF
TRBJ2-2 NA 14 TRBV30 TGTGCCTGGAGTTGGCAGGCACACACCGGGGAGCTGTTTTTT CAWSWQAHTGELFF
TRBJ2-7 NA 15 TRBV19 TGTGCCAGTAGTCCCGGGTTTCATATTTCCTACGAGCAGTACTTC CASSPGFHISYEQYF
TRBJ2-6 TRBD1 15 TRBV9 TGTGCCAGCAGCGCACAGGGGGCCGGGGCCAACGTCCTGACTTTC CASSAQGAGANVLTF
TRBJ2-7 NA 15 TRBV6-1 TGCGCCAGCAGAACTACCCCGGGACTCACCTACGAGCAGTACTTC CASRTTPGLTYEQYF
TRBJ2-7 TRBD1 13 TRBV2 TGTGCCAGCACCTCAGGACAGGGGAGAGAGCAGTACTTC CASTSGQGREQYF
TRBJ2-4 NA 16 TRBV18 TGTGCCAGCTCACCACCGATTTCAGGGGCCAAAAACATTCAGTACTTC CASSPPISGAKNIQYF
TRBJ1-5 NA 13 TRBV18 TGTGCCAGCTCAAGCAGGATTGATCAGCCCCAGCATTTT CASSSRIDQPQHF
TRBJ1-5 NA 15 TRBV7-8 TGTGCCAGCAGCTCAACAGCCGCCCCCATTAAGCCCCAGCATTTT CASSSTAAPIKPQHF
TRBJ2-2 TRBD2 17 TRBV10-3 TGTGCCATCAGACTGAGCGGACTAGCGGGGCCCAGAGGAGAGCTGTTTTTT CAIRLSGLAGPRGELFF
TRBJ2-7 TRBD2 16 TRBV5-1 TGCGCCAGCAGCTTCGACTTAGCGGGAGCTGGCTACGAGCAGTACTTC CASSFDLAGAGYEQYF
TRBJ2-1 NA 16 TRBV10-1 TGCGCCAGCAGTATCATGAAAGCGGGTGCCTACAATGAGCAGTTCTTC CASSIMKAGAYNEQFF
TRBJ2-7 TRBD1 15 TRBV9 TGTGCCAGCAGCGTCGGGCAACAAGGGACAGCCGAGCAGTACTTC CASSVGQQGTAEQYF
TRBJ1-1 NA 13 TRBV5-1 TGCGCCAGCGGCCGACAGGTGAACACTGAAGCTTTCTTT CASGRQVNTEAFF
TRBJ2-1 TRBD1 16 TRBV9 TGTGCCAGCAGCGTAGTAAGTGGGACAGGGATCAATGAGCAGTTCTTC CASSVVSGTGINEQFF
TRBJ1-1 NA 15 TRBV6-5 TGTGCCAGCAGTTCTCTCTATAGGGAAGCGGGTGAAGCTTTCTTT CASSSLYREAGEAFF
TRBJ1-2 NA 12 TRBV28 TGTGCCAGCAACCTAGCAGGTCGCCGGACGGTCTTC CASNLAGRRTVF
TRBJ2-2 NA 15 TRBV6-4 TGTGCCAGCAGTGCCAGGGGTGGGAACACCGGGGAGCTGTTTTTT CASSARGGNTGELFF
TRBJ1-1 NA 14 TRBV19 TGTGCCAGTATGCCCCAGGGACTATACACTGAAGCTTTCTTT CASMPQGLYTEAFF
TRBJ1-2 TRBD1 13 TRBV19 TGTGCCAGTACCCTTGACAGGGAAGGTGGCTACACCTTC CASTLDREGGYTF
TRBJ2-7 NA 14 TRBV27 TGTGCCAGCTCCCGATCGGAGGGTCCCTACGAGCAGTACTTC CASSRSEGPYEQYF
TRBJ1-2 TRBD1 14 TRBV7-2 TGTGCCAGCAGCTTAACTGCAGGGGGCAATGGCTACACCTTC CASSLTAGGNGYTF
TRBJ1-1 NA 15 TRBV4-1 TGCGCCAGCAGCCAAGGGGGGCAGCTGAACACTGAAGCTTTCTTT CASSQGGQLNTEAFF
TRBJ2-1 TRBD1 15 TRBV5-1 TGCGCCAGCAGCCGCGGACAGGGGGCTGGGAATGAGCAGTTCTTC CASSRGQGAGNEQFF